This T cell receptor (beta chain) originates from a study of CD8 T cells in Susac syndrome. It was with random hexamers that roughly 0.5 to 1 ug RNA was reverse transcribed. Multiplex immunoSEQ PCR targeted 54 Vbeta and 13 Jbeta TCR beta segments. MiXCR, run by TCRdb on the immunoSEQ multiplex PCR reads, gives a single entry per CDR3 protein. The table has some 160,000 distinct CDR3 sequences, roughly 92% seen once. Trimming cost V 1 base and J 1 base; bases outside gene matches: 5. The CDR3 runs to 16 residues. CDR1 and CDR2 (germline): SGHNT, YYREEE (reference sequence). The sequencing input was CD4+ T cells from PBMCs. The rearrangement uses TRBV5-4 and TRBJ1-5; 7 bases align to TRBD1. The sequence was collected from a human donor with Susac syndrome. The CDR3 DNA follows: TGTGCCAGCAGCTTGACCGTACAGGGGAGCAATCAGCCCCAGCATTTT. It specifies CASSLTVQGSNQPQHF.